This T cell receptor (beta chain) was recovered during a study of blood T cells in healthy people across ages. In germline, CDR1 is SNHLY, CDR2 FYNNEI. V lost 8 bases, J lost 1 base, and 15 bases lay in between. The CDR3 contains 14 residues. The extraction recovered at least 5 micrograms of total RNA per sample. A second about 6 to 12 cycle PCR used barcoded and J-beta primers. Via MiXCR, TCRdb re-called the 5' RACE reads, giving one row per CDR3 protein. The sample has around 970,000 distinct CDR3 sequences, roughly half seen once. The sequence was collected from a woman in her sixties or seventies in good health. The sequenced sample consisted of blood. The chain recombines TRBV2 with TRBJ2-7, with D possibly being TRBD2 (7 bases). The CDR3 reads CASGGGTYSYEQYF. The CDR3 DNA reads as TGTGCCAGCGGGGGGGGGACATATTCCTACGAGCAGTACTTC.